This T cell receptor (beta chain) came from a study of blood T cells in healthy people across ages. Germline trimming cut 5 bases from V and 9 bases from J; bases unmatched to any gene: 6. Germline CDR1 KGHSH, CDR2 LQKENI. The CDR3 sequence is 14 residues long. A second PCR of about 6 to 12 cycles used a sample-barcoded 5' primer and a J-beta primer mix. One entry per CDR3 protein results from TCRdb running MiXCR on the 5' RACE reads. Altogether 1.5 million to 2 million distinct CDR3 sequences are present, around half being singletons, with the ten largest covering over 2%. There were healthy Caucasian individuals from Russia, aged roughly 6 to 100, serving as donors. This clonotype came up a few times. The target antigen is unknown. Study outcomes and limitations: Investigators treated diversity estimates from one million T cells as underestimates. Unsorted PBMC material precluded a definitive naive versus antigen-experienced comparison.

V and J are TRBV18 and TRBJ2-1, with 11 positions matching TRBD2. Sequencing used blood. The origin of this receptor is a woman in her 40s in good health. The CDR3 region has the DNA TGTGCCAGCTCAGCCACTAGCGGGGGAAGTGAGCAGTTCTTC. This codes for CASSATSGGSEQFF.